This record covers a single T cell receptor (beta chain). What it recognizes is unknown. The data derive from a study of CD8 T cells in Susac syndrome. General observations from the study: As the study acknowledged, the number of individuals who were part of its TCR sequencing and HLA analysis was relatively small.

Germline V lookup: CDR1 MNHEY, CDR2 SMNVEV (reference sequence). The CDR3 has 14 amino acids. Trimming took 0 bases from V and 6 from J, leaving 9 bases between them. It was treatment-naive patients with stable or active relapsing-remitting disease who made up the multiple sclerosis controls. Negative isolation was used for CD8+ and CD4+ T cells, and FACS enrichment was applied to TEMRA cells. RNA was extracted with the RNeasy kit, and a quantity of roughly 0.45 to 1 ug was reverse transcribed using random hexamers. An immunoSEQ multiplex PCR generated amplified TCR beta CDR3 products spanning 54 Vbeta and 13 Jbeta. Each CDR3 protein is one row after TCRdb ran MiXCR on the immunoSEQ multiplex PCR reads. Seen here are about 80,000 distinct CDR3 sequences, 91% observed once, and the top ten hold about 0.52%.

The receptor was isolated from a human donor with multiple sclerosis. Material: CD8+ T cells from PBMCs. The chain is built from TRBV27 and TRBJ1-5; a possible D gene is TRBD1 (6 bases). Here the CDR3 DNA reads TGTGCCAGCAGTTTATCGGCAGGGGTTCAGCCCCAGCATTTT. Translation gives CASSLSAGVQPQHF.